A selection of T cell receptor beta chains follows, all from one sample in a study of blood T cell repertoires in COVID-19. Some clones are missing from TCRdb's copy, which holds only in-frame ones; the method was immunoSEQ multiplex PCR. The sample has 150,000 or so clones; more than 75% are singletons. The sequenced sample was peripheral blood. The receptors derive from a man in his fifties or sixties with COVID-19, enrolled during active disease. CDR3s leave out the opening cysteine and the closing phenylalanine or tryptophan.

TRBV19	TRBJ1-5	ASSRGTGRSNQPQH
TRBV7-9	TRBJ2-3	ASSLRTGGTDTQY
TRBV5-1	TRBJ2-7	ASRLDRVPSYEQY
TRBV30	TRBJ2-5	AWKGGEETQY
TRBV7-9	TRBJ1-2	ASSLDFFGGGGYGYT
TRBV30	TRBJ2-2	AWSVLGPHVRGYVAGELF
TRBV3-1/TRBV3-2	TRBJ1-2	ASSKRTGDGYT
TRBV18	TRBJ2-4	ASSPPTGGAKNIQY
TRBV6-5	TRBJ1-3	ASRSSGNTIY
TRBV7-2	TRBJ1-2	ASSQDGGQGARYT
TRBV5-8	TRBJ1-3	ASRTGTASGNTIY
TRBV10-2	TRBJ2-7	ASSDWNRGTYEQY
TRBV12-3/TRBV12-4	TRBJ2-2	ASSPQGTGELF
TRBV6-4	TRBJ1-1	ASSDSMSLNTEAF
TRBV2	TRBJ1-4	ASSALTGANEKLF
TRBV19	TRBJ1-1	ASSTLGAEAF
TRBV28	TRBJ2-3	ASTPPPGQGTDTQY
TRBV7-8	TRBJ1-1	ASSLDSRVFGPEAF
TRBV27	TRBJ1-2	ASSPGDREASGYT
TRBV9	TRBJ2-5	ASSVVGGTVGETQY
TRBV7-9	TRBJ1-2	ASSLFPGQGNYGYT
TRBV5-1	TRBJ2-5	ASGDPGGRETQY
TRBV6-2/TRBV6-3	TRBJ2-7	ASSRPRGPPYEQY
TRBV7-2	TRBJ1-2	ASSLAPTGGYGYT
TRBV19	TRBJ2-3	ASQTGVGTDTQY
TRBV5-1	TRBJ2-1	ASRRTSGDHNEQF
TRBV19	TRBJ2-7	ASSIDLQAGTYEQY
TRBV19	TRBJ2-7	ASSDVRGVSGRFSYEQY
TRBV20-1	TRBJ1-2	SASFGVGGYT
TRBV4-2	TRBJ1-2	ASSQEQGNYGYT
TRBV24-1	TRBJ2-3	ATSDSASGTTDTQY
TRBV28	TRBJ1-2	ASNTPRQPILNYGYT
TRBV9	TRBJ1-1	ASSVETGRAF
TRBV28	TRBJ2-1	ATGKGALRYNEQF
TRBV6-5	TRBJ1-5	ASRTTRQVNQPQH
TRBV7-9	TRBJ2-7	ASSPRDRGSYEQY
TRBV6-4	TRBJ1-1	ASRDRENTEAF
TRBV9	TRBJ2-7	ASSVGTAAPKGRTYEQY
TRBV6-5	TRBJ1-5	ASRNTVNQPQH
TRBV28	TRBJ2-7	ASSTSGVIYEQY
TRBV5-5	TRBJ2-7	ASSMLTENYEQY
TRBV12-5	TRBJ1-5	ASGTTRGGNQPQH
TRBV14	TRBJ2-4	ASSQERAGGNHKNIQY
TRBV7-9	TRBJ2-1	ASSWGTTSYNEQF
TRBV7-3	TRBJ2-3	ASSLYAGQGRDTQY
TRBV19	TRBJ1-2	ASTLQGTNYGYT
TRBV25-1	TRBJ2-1	ASSETRSSYNEQF
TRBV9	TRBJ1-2	ASSAQGFGYT
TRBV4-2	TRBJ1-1	ASSQSDRLSTEAF
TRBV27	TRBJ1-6	ASSQLGQGVLH
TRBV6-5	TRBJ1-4	ASTPGESKLF